This T cell receptor beta chain was captured in a study of cytomegalovirus exposure and HLA in healthy donors. Overall study context: A previous analysis identified approximately 120 million unique TCR beta sequences derived from around 200 million T cells. Notes on the study in general: In an earlier analysis, in some 600 donors, most V segments appeared productive either ~90% or ~30% of the time.

The PCR was carried out with 60 Vbeta primers and 13 Jbeta primers. Produced via immunoSEQ multiplex PCR; TCRdb's table is partial and in-frame only. The sample comprises about 170,000 clones, over 60% of which are singletons, and about 0.91% rests with the top ten. This CDR3 has 16 residues. V lost 3 bases and J lost 1; bases outside the gene matches: 8. CDR1 SGHNT and CDR2 YYREEE come from the germline V gene (reference sequence). Points on this clone: What it recognizes is unknown.

The V gene is TRBV5-4, the J gene TRBJ1-1, with 8 bases identical to TRBD1. The specimen was PBMCs. The clonotype originates from a woman aged 45-60 years in good health and CMV-seropositive. The CDR3 DNA follows: TGTGCCAGCAGCTCACCCGGGACAGGCAAGAACACTGAAGCTTTCTTT. This encodes CASSSPGTGKNTEAFF.